Listed below are T cell receptor beta chains from one sample, sequenced in a study of cytomegalovirus exposure and HLA in healthy donors. Repertoires were generated with immunoSEQ multiplex PCR, while TCRdb's copy carries only in-frame clones and drops some. The sample includes about 120,000 clones, 74% seen only once; the top ten take 11%. Sequences were obtained from PBMCs. Source of these receptors: a woman in her forties or fifties in good health and CMV-seropositive. Each CDR3 is given with its conserved first and last residue. A D gene is named only where the DNA matches it firmly. Clone sizes are given selectively: once, few, many, or a class where the clone is expanded.

V gene: TRBV30; D gene: -; J gene: TRBJ1-1; clone size: -; CDR3 DNA: TGTGCCTGGAGTCTCCCCGTGAACACTGAAGCTTTCTTT; CDR3 protein: CAWSLPVNTEAFF
V gene: TRBV4-1; D gene: TRBD1; J gene: TRBJ2-2; clone size: few; CDR3 DNA: TGCGCCAGCAGCCAAGATAAGGGGGCGATGAGCACCGGGGAGCTGTTTTTT; CDR3 protein: CASSQDKGAMSTGELFF
V gene: TRBV4-3; D gene: TRBD2; J gene: TRBJ2-3; clone size: -; CDR3 DNA: TGCGCCAGCAGCCAAGATCGACGGGAGGGCCGAACAGATACGCAGTATTTT; CDR3 protein: CASSQDRREGRTDTQYF
V gene: TRBV29-1; D gene: TRBD1; J gene: TRBJ1-1; clone size: few; CDR3 DNA: TGCAGCGTTGCCGGGACAGGCTTTGAAGCTTTCTTT; CDR3 protein: CSVAGTGFEAFF
V gene: TRBV15; D gene: -; J gene: TRBJ2-7; clone size: -; CDR3 DNA: TGTGCCACCTCAACTGCCCGTGGTTTCTACGAGCAGTACTTC; CDR3 protein: CATSTARGFYEQYF
V gene: TRBV7-9; D gene: -; J gene: TRBJ2-3; clone size: -; CDR3 DNA: TGTGCCAGCAGCTTCTCGGTAGATACGCAGTATTTT; CDR3 protein: CASSFSVDTQYF
V gene: TRBV5-1; D gene: TRBD2; J gene: TRBJ2-2; clone size: few; CDR3 DNA: TGCGCCAGCAGCCCCCGGACTAGCGAGACTCCCGGGGAGCTGTTTTTT; CDR3 protein: CASSPRTSETPGELFF
V gene: TRBV10-3; D gene: TRBD2; J gene: TRBJ2-3; clone size: -; CDR3 DNA: TGTGCCATCAGTGAGTGGGTAGCGGGTAAAGATACGCAGTATTTT; CDR3 protein: CAISEWVAGKDTQYF
V gene: TRBV4-3; D gene: -; J gene: TRBJ2-7; clone size: -; CDR3 DNA: TGCGCCAGCAGCCAAGAGCCACCGGGGAGTTCCTACGAGCAGTACTTC; CDR3 protein: CASSQEPPGSSYEQYF
V gene: TRBV2; D gene: TRBD1; J gene: TRBJ2-2; clone size: -; CDR3 DNA: TGTGCCAGCGAAGGGACAGGGAACACCGGGGAGCTGTTTTTT; CDR3 protein: CASEGTGNTGELFF
V gene: TRBV29-1; D gene: -; J gene: TRBJ2-7; clone size: -; CDR3 DNA: TGCAGCGTTGAAGGGCTATTCACCGGGGACGAGCAGTACTTC; CDR3 protein: CSVEGLFTGDEQYF
V gene: TRBV4-3; D gene: -; J gene: TRBJ1-2; clone size: few; CDR3 DNA: TGCGCCAGCAGCCAAGATCACGGACAGCCTTATGGCTACACCTTC; CDR3 protein: CASSQDHGQPYGYTF
V gene: TRBV27; D gene: TRBD2; J gene: TRBJ2-7; clone size: -; CDR3 DNA: TGTGCCAGCAGTCACAACGGGGCTAGCGGGAGGTACGAGCAGTACTTC; CDR3 protein: CASSHNGASGRYEQYF
V gene: TRBV6-5; D gene: TRBD1; J gene: TRBJ1-6; clone size: -; CDR3 DNA: TGTGCCAGCACTACCGGGACAGTTAATTCACCCCTCCACTTT; CDR3 protein: CASTTGTVNSPLHF
V gene: TRBV18; D gene: -; J gene: TRBJ2-3; clone size: once; CDR3 DNA: TGTGCCAGCTCACCGGCACGGGAGTTATCAGATACGCAGTATTTT; CDR3 protein: CASSPARELSDTQYF
V gene: TRBV7-2; D gene: -; J gene: TRBJ1-1; clone size: few; CDR3 DNA: TGTGCCAGCAGCTCGTCTATGGAAGCTTTCTTT; CDR3 protein: CASSSSMEAFF
V gene: TRBV5-1; D gene: TRBD1; J gene: TRBJ2-5; clone size: -; CDR3 DNA: TGCGCCAGCAGCCCGGAGGGACAGGCTTACCAAGAGACCCAGTACTTC; CDR3 protein: CASSPEGQAYQETQYF
V gene: TRBV15; D gene: -; J gene: TRBJ2-3; clone size: -; CDR3 DNA: TGTGCCACCAGCAGAGAAGGCAGGGGGGCAGATACGCAGTATTTT; CDR3 protein: CATSREGRGADTQYF
V gene: TRBV27; D gene: TRBD1; J gene: TRBJ1-2; clone size: once; CDR3 DNA: TGTGCCAGCAGTTTATCACAGGGGGGGAACTATGGCTACACCTTC; CDR3 protein: CASSLSQGGNYGYTF
V gene: TRBV2; D gene: -; J gene: TRBJ1-5; clone size: few; CDR3 DNA: TGTGCCAGCAGCCGGCAGGCCTTTGGCAATCAGCCCCAGCATTTT; CDR3 protein: CASSRQAFGNQPQHF
V gene: TRBV27; D gene: -; J gene: TRBJ1-1; clone size: -; CDR3 DNA: TGTGCCAGCAGTCCCAGGACCTCCCGACAGCTCGACATGAACACTGAAGCTTTCTTT; CDR3 protein: CASSPRTSRQLDMNTEAFF
V gene: TRBV7-7; D gene: -; J gene: TRBJ1-3; clone size: -; CDR3 DNA: TGTGCCAGCAGCTTAGAGCATGGGCCTGGAAACACCATATATTTT; CDR3 protein: CASSLEHGPGNTIYF